This T cell receptor beta chain was recovered during a study of cytomegalovirus exposure and HLA in healthy donors (dated by TCRdb to between 2016 and 2019). Describing the broader study: According to a later analysis, the roughly 120 validation repertoires were produced on the same platform as the 700 or so repertoires of the first cohort. The study was designed to test whether signatures of past pathogen exposure could be identified by cataloging public T cell receptors. In addition to the first cohort of 666 subjects, a separate validation cohort of over 90 different subjects was used. To predict cytomegalovirus infection status, the study brought together high-throughput TCR immunosequencing, statistical association of individual TCRs with disease status, and machine learning. Points the paper makes about the study in general: A later analysis lacked HLA typing for the validation cohort, so it scored co-occurrence in that cohort across all 130 or so repertoires. According to the authors, the approach could potentially be generalized to other disease states and immunological phenotypes. Across donors, most TCR sequences were observed very rarely, whereas some public TCRs were present in many individuals. Three of the identified cytomegalovirus-associated TCR beta chains were confirmed in vitro to be specific for cytomegalovirus antigens. Cytomegalovirus status was reported to be diagnosed by the classifier with high specificity and sensitivity in both the original and validation cohorts. The study gave a list of some 150 TCR beta chains associated with cytomegalovirus. In a later analysis, TCRs clustered in the first cohort were found to also tend to co-occur in the 130 or so validation repertoires, with 94% of cluster scores above 0.

Donors formed part of the validation cohort, which comprised 95 to 150 subjects and was distinct from the first cohort of roughly 600 subjects. From the cysteine up to the phenylalanine, the CDR3 has a length of 17 residues. Only the CDR3 portion is preserved as DNA: 51 bases, with reading frame beginning at the first base. Concerning this clone itself: Its antigen has not been determined. No per-base quality is available; no much larger clone lies one base away.

Receptors were amplified or captured by the immunoSEQ multiplex PCR assay. Per the source publication's procedure: A statistical classification framework was built to diagnose cytomegalovirus status from the catalog of TCR beta chain sequences. Sourced from immuneACCESS, this table was stored by TCRdb with only in-frame sequences that have V and J called. A share of the clones is absent; for the studies checked, an unresolved V gene accounts for under half, and the remainder has no known explanation. That table furnishes V, J and clone size, whereas the DNA furnished D and trimming. Within this sample are around 160,000 clones, with around 85% of them counted one time only. The ten largest clones take up 2% to 2.5% of the sample.

Here the chain combines TRBV21-1 and TRBJ2-4; the tabulated D call, TRBD1, remains unverified against the DNA. TRBV21-1 is designated a pseudogene. The TCR was taken from a man aged 30 to 45 in good health and CMV-seropositive. Sequenced sample: PBMCs. The bases are TGTGCCAGCAGCAAAGCTCAAAAGACAGGGCCATTAAACATTCAGTACTTC. It codes for CASSKAQKTGPLNIQYF.